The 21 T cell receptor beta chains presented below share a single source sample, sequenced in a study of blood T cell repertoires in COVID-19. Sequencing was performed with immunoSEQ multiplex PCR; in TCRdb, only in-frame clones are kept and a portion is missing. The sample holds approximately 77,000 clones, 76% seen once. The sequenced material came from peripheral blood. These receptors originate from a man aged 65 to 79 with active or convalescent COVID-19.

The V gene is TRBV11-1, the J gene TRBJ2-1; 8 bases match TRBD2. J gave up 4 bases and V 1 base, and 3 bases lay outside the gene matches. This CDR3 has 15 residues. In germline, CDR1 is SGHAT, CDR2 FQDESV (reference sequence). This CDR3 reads CASSLGGGRYNEQFF. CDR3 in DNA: TGTGCCAGCAGCTTAGGCGGGGGGAGGTACAATGAGCAGTTCTTC.

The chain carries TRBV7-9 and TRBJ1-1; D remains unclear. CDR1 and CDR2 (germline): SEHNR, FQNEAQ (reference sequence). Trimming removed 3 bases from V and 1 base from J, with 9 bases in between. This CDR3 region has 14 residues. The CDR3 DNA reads TGTGCCAGCAGCTTCGGAGGGCGGAACACTGAAGCTTTCTTT. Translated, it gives CASSFGGRNTEAFF.

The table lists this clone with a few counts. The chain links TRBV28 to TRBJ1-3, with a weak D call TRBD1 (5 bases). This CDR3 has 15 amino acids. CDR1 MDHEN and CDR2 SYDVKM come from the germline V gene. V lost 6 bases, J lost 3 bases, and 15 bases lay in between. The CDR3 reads CASSPPGGYGNTIYF. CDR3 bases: TGTGCCAGCAGCCCCCCGGGGGGGTATGGAAACACCATATATTTT.

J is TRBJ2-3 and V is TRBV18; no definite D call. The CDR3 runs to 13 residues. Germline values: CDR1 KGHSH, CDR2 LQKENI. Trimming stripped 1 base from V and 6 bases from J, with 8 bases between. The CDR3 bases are TGTGCCAGCTCACCACTGACAAGGGATACGCAGTATTTT. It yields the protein CASSPLTRDTQYF. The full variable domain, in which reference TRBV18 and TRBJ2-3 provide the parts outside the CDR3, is NAGVMQNPRHLVRRRGQEARLRCSPMKGHSHVYWYRQLPEEGLKFMVYLQKENIIDESGMPKERFSAEFPKEGPSILRIQQVVRGDSAAYFCASSPLTRDTQYFGPGTRLTVL.

The CDR3 here is CAVGKTGGGTGELFF. In nucleotides, the CDR3 is TGTGCCGTGGGCAAGACAGGGGGGGGCACCGGGGAGCTGTTTTTT. This chain uses TRBV24-1 with TRBJ2-2; 9 bases match TRBD1. Germline-derived CDR1 and CDR2 are KGHDR and SFDVKD. V lost 12 bases to trimming and J lost 4 bases; unmatched junction nucleotides: 11. The CDR3 is 15 residues long.

The CDR3 nucleotides read TGCAGCGCCGTGGGGGGGGTCAATAATGAAAAACTGTTTTTT. Its protein product is CSAVGGVNNEKLFF. The V and J genes are TRBV29-1 and TRBJ1-4, with D possibly being TRBD1 (5 bases). The germline V gene has CDR1 SQVTM and CDR2 ANQGSEA. V lost 7 bases and J 4 bases, leaving 16 bases between the germline ends. There are 14 residues in the CDR3.

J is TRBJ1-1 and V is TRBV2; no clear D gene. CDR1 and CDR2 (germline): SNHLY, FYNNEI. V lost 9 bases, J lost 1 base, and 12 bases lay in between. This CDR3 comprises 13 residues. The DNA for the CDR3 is TGTGCCAGACGGACTTCGGGGAACACTGAAGCTTTCTTT. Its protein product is CARRTSGNTEAFF.

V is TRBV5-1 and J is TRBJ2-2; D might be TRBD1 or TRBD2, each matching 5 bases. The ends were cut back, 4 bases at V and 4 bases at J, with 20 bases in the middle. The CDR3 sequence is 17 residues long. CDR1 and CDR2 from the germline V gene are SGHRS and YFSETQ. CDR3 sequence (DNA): TGCGCCAGCAGCCTGGACAAACCTGCGGGTAGCACCGGGGAGCTGTTTTTT. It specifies CASSLDKPAGSTGELFF.

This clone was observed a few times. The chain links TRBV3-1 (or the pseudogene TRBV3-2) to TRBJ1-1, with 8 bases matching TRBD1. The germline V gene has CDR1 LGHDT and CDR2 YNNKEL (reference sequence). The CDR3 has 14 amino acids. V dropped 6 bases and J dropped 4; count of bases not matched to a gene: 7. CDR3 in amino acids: CASSDRGEGTEAFF. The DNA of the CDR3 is TGTGCCAGCAGTGACAGGGGCGAGGGCACTGAAGCTTTCTTT.

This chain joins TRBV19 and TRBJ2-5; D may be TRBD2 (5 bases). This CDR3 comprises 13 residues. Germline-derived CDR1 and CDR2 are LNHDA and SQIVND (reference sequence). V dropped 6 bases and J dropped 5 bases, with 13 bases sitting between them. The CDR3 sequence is CASRRADAETQYF. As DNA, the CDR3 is TGTGCCAGTAGGAGGGCGGACGCCGAGACCCAGTACTTC.

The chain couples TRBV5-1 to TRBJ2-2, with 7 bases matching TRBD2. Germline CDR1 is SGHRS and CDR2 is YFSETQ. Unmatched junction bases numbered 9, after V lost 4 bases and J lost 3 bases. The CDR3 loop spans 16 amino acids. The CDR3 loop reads CASSGDGGSYTGELFF. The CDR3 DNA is TGCGCCAGCAGCGGGGACGGGGGGTCGTACACCGGGGAGCTGTTTTTT.

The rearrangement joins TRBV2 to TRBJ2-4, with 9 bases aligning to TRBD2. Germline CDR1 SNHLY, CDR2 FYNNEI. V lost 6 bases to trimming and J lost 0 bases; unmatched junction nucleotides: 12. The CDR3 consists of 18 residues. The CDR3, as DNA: TGTGCCAGCAGCTCCAGCGGGGGGCCCCTATTAGCCAAAAACATTCAGTACTTC. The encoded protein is CASSSSGGPLLAKNIQYF. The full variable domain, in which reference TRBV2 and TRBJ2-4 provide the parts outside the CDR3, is EPEVTQTPSHQVTQMGQEVILRCVPISNHLYFYWYRQILGQKVEFLVSFYNNEISEKSEIFDDQFSVERPDGSNFTLKIRSTKLEDSAMYFCASSSSGGPLLAKNIQYFGAGTRLSVL.

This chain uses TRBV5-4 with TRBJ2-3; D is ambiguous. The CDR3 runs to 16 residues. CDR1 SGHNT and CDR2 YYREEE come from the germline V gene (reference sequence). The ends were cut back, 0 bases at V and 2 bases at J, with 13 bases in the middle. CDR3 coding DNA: TGTGCCAGCAGCTTGGGAGCTTCTCGTGACACAGATACGCAGTATTTT. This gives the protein CASSLGASRDTDTQYF.

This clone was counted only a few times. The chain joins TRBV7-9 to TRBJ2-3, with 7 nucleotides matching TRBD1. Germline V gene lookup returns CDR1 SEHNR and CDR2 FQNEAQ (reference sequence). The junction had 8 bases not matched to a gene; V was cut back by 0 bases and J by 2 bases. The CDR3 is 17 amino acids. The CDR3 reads CASSLARQGYFTDTQYF. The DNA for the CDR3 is TGTGCCAGCAGCTTAGCACGACAGGGTTACTTCACAGATACGCAGTATTTT.

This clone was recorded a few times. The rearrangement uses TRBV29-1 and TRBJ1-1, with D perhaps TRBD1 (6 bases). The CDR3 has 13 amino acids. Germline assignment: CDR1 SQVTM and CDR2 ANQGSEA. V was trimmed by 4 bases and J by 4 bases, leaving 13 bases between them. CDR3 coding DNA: TGCAGCGTTGGCGGGGGGCGAGGCACTGAAGCTTTCTTT. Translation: CSVGGGRGTEAFF.

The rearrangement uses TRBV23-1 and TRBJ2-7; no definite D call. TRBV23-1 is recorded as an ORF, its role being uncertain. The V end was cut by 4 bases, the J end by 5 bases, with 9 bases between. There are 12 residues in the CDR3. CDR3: CASSRSSNEQYF. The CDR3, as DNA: TGCGCCAGCAGTCGAAGTAGCAACGAGCAGTACTTC.

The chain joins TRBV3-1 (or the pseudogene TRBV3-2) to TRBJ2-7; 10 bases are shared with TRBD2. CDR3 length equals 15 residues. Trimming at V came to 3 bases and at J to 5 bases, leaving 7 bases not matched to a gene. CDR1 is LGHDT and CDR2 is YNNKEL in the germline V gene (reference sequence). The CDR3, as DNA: TGTGCCAGCAGCCATTTTAGCGGGGGGCGGAACGAGCAGTACTTC. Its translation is CASSHFSGGRNEQYF.

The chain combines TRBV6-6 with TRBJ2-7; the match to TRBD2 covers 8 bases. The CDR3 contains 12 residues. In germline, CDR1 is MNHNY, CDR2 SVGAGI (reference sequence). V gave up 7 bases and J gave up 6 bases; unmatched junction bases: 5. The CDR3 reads CASNVAGLEQYF. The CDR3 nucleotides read TGTGCCAGCAACGTAGCGGGGCTCGAGCAGTACTTC.

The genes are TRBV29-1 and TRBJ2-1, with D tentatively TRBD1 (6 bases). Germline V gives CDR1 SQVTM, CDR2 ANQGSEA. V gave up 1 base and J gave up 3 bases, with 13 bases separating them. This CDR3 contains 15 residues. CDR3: CSVEVARGGYNEQFF. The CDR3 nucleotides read TGCAGCGTTGAAGTCGCCAGGGGCGGCTACAATGAGCAGTTCTTC.

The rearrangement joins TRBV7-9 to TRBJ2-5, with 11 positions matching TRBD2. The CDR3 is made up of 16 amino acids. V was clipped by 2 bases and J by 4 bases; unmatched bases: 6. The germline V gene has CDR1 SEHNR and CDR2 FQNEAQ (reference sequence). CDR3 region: CASSLLAGGSRETQYF. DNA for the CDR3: TGTGCCAGCAGCTTACTAGCGGGGGGCTCCAGAGAGACCCAGTACTTC.

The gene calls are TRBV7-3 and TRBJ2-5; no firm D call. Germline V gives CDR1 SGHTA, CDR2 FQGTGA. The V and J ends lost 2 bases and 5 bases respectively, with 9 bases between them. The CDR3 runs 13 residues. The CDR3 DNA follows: TGTGCCAGCAGCTTATTATCCGGGGAGACCCAGTACTTC. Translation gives CASSLLSGETQYF.